Listed below are T cell receptor beta chains from one sample, sequenced in a study of blood T cell repertoires in COVID-19. This table comes from immunoSEQ multiplex PCR, and its TCRdb copy is limited to in-frame clones, with some not included. The table shows hundreds of thousands of clones, with about nine tenths occurring only once. The sample was PBMCs or T cells enriched from blood (not recorded which). These receptors were collected from a woman between 40 and 55 years old with acute COVID-19. The conserved cysteine and the conserved F or W are not part of the CDR3 here. A D gene is named only where the DNA matches it firmly.

NA | TRBJ2-3 | TRBV9 | ASSYRIGSGDTQY
NA | TRBJ1-1 | TRBV28 | ASSLGAEHMNTEAF
NA | TRBJ2-7 | TRBV4-1 | ASSQGSRGTYEQY
TRBD1 | TRBJ1-2 | TRBV24-1 | ATSINDRGWGYT
NA | TRBJ1-5 | TRBV27 | ASSLSRVAQPQH
NA | TRBJ1-1 | TRBV3-1/TRBV3-2 | ASSQAGSTEAF
NA | TRBJ1-2 | TRBV7-2 | ASSSAQAFYGYT
NA | TRBJ2-5 | TRBV20-1 | SASRRVQETQY
NA | TRBJ1-1 | TRBV10-3 | ALAAAAGTEAF
NA | TRBJ2-1 | TRBV13 | ASSLGLSYNEQF
NA | TRBJ2-1 | TRBV27 | ASSFYTPHTDEQF
TRBD2 | TRBJ2-7 | TRBV3-1/TRBV3-2 | ASSHGGGTSYEQY
NA | TRBJ1-2 | TRBV5-1 | ASGQDSHYGYT
NA | TRBJ1-2 | TRBV12-3/TRBV12-4 | ASSFGTTYGYT
NA | TRBJ1-1 | TRBV11-2 | ASSQDRNTEAF
NA | TRBJ1-2 | TRBV5-4 | ASGVQGNYGYT
NA | TRBJ2-3 | TRBV3-1/TRBV3-2 | ASSQVLRISADTQY
NA | TRBJ1-5 | TRBV7-2 | ASSLGEWSNQPQH
NA | TRBJ1-2 | TRBV19 | ASSIDRAPNYGYT
NA | TRBJ1-2 | TRBV5-1 | ASSYGTAEEEHGYT
TRBD2 | TRBJ2-1 | TRBV9 | ASSVSGGRDYNEQF
NA | TRBJ1-6 | TRBV11-2 | ASSRSGSPLH
TRBD2 | TRBJ2-1 | TRBV7-3 | ASSLTGLAGAVEQF
TRBD1 | TRBJ1-5 | TRBV19 | ASMGQGSSNQPQH
TRBD1 | TRBJ1-1 | TRBV29-1 | SVRAVQGAGDAF
TRBD2 | TRBJ2-1 | TRBV7-9 | ASSFTSAPVSYNEQF
NA | TRBJ1-4 | TRBV9 | ASSVAAGQDEKLF
NA | TRBJ1-2 | TRBV24-1 | ATSDRRTEGYT
TRBD1 | TRBJ2-5 | TRBV4-3 | ASSQEMGTGQETQY
TRBD1 | TRBJ1-2 | TRBV27 | ASSFDRERGYT
NA | TRBJ1-1 | TRBV25-1 | ASSDRNTEAF
TRBD2 | TRBJ2-1 | TRBV3-1/TRBV3-2 | ASSHGTSDGEQF
NA | TRBJ2-5 | TRBV7-8 | ASSRGLQETQY
NA | TRBJ2-3 | TRBV30 | ASSLAAADTQY
TRBD1 | TRBJ2-2 | TRBV7-3 | ASSLLGQGDPGELF
NA | TRBJ2-1 | TRBV6-5 | ASRPPPSDEQF
TRBD1 | TRBJ1-1 | TRBV3-1/TRBV3-2 | ASSRGQGDTEAF